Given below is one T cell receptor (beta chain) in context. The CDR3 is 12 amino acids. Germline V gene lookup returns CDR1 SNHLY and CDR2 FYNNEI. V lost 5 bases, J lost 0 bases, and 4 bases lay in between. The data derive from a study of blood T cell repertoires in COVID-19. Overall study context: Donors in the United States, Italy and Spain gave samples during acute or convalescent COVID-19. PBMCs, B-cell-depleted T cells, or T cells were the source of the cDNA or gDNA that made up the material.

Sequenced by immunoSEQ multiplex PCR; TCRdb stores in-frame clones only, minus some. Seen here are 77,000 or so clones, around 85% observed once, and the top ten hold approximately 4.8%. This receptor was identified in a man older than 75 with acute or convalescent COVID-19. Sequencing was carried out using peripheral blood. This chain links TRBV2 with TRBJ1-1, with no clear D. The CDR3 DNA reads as TGTGCCAGCAGTACGGTGAACACTGAAGCTTTCTTT. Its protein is CASSTVNTEAFF.